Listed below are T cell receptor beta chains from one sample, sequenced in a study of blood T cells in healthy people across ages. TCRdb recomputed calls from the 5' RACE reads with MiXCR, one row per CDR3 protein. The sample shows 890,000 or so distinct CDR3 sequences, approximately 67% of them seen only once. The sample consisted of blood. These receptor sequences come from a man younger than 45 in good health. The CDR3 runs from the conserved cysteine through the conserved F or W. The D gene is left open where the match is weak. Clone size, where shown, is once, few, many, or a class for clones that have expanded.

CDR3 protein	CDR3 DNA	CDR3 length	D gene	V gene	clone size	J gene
CASTPHGWEMNTEAFF	TGTGCCAGCACCCCGCACGGTTGGGAAATGAACACTGAAGCTTTCTTT	16	.	TRBV28	.	TRBJ1-1
CASSWATGPNTEAFF	TGCGCCAGCAGCTGGGCCACAGGGCCGAACACTGAAGCTTTCTTT	15	.	TRBV5-1	.	TRBJ1-1
CASSSLGLQLGEQFF	TGTGCCAGCAGTTCTTTGGGGCTACAGCTTGGTGAGCAGTTCTTC	15	.	TRBV6-5	few	TRBJ2-1
CASSTVQGTQYF	TGTGCCAGCAGCACCGTCCAGGGAACGCAGTATTTT	12	.	TRBV11-3	.	TRBJ2-3
CASSYSSRVSSYEQYF	TGTGCCAGCAGTTACTCGTCGCGGGTATCCTCCTACGAGCAGTACTTC	16	.	TRBV6-5	.	TRBJ2-7
CASSLRQGLHYEQYF	TGCGCCAGCAGCCTAAGACAGGGGCTCCACTACGAGCAGTACTTC	15	TRBD1	TRBV5-1	.	TRBJ2-7
CSASLLPLQDTQYF	TGCAGTGCTAGTTTATTACCACTCCAAGATACGCAGTATTTT	14	.	TRBV20-1	few	TRBJ2-3
CASSDPLWKPSTDTQYF	TGTGCCAGCAGTGACCCTCTTTGGAAACCTAGCACAGATACGCAGTATTTT	17	.	TRBV6-2/TRBV6-3	.	TRBJ2-3
CAWSRDRLYEQYF	TGTGCCTGGAGCAGGGACAGATTGTACGAGCAGTACTTC	13	TRBD1	TRBV30	once	TRBJ2-7
CAISDRTGTPEQYF	TGTGCCATCAGTGACCGGACAGGGACTCCCGAGCAGTACTTC	14	TRBD1	TRBV10-3	few	TRBJ2-7
CASSREVEYNEQFF	TGTGCCAGCAGCAGGGAGGTGGAATACAATGAGCAGTTCTTC	14	.	TRBV9	.	TRBJ2-1
CASSPADRDNEQFF	TGTGCCAGCTCACCGGCGGACAGGGACAATGAGCAGTTCTTC	14	TRBD1	TRBV18	few	TRBJ2-1
CASSQDTSSYNEQFF	TGTGCCAGCAGCCAAGATACGAGCTCCTACAATGAGCAGTTCTTC	15	.	TRBV3-1	.	TRBJ2-1
CSAREQGKSSYNEQFF	TGCAGTGCTAGAGAGCAGGGCAAGAGCTCCTACAATGAGCAGTTCTTC	16	.	TRBV20-1	.	TRBJ2-1
CASSLLSQSAYEQYF	TGTGCCAGCAGTTTACTCTCTCAGTCCGCCTACGAGCAGTACTTC	15	.	TRBV27	.	TRBJ2-7